This T cell receptor (beta chain) appears in the sequencing data of a study of OX40 agonist ivuxolimab in advanced cancers. Findings of the study overall: Averaged across samples, CD8+ T cells carried more expanded clones than CD4+ did.

The table came from immunoSEQ multiplex PCR; TCRdb's copy has only in-frame clones and leaves some out. Altogether about 68,000 clones are present, roughly four fifths being singletons, with the ten largest covering about 1.5%. The CDR3 spans 15 residues. Germline values: CDR1 ENHRY, CDR2 SYGVKD. Trimming shortened V by 0 bases and J by 6 bases, and 12 bases separated the two germline ends. A word on this clone: The antigen is undetermined.

Patients with a history of autoimmune disease or on systemic immunosuppression were excluded. Here the sequenced sample was CD4+ or CD8+ T cells sorted from blood, taken in a trial of the OX40 agonist ivuxolimab. The chain links TRBV10-3 to TRBJ1-5, with D perhaps matching TRBD1 (6 bases). The sequence came from an adult with an advanced solid tumor such as melanoma, head and neck, liver or kidney cancer. CDR3 in DNA: TGTGCCATCAGTGAGTCGAGCGGGGGCGTTCAGCCCCAGCATTTT. It codes for CAISESSGGVQPQHF.